The rows below give T cell receptor beta chains drawn from one sample of a study of blood T cell repertoires in COVID-19. Sequenced by immunoSEQ multiplex PCR; TCRdb stores in-frame clones only, minus some. The sample carries fewer than 250,000 clones, roughly 81% recorded once. Sequencing used peripheral blood. The receptors here all came from a middle-aged man with acute or convalescent COVID-19. CDR3s include the opening cysteine and the closing phenylalanine or tryptophan. A D gene is named only where the DNA matches it firmly. The listing skips clone size in some rows; elsewhere it reads once, few, many or a size class.

clone size: .; J gene: TRBJ2-3; D gene: TRBD2; V gene: TRBV5-1; CDR3 DNA: TGCGCCAGCAGGCTAGCGGGAGAACGCACAGATACGCAGTATTTT; CDR3 protein: CASRLAGERTDTQYF
clone size: .; J gene: TRBJ2-3; D gene: TRBD2; V gene: TRBV28; CDR3 DNA: TGTGCCAGCACCGCTGGGACTAGCAATACAGATACGCAGTATTTT; CDR3 protein: CASTAGTSNTDTQYF
clone size: .; J gene: TRBJ2-1; D gene: TRBD1; V gene: TRBV5-1; CDR3 DNA: TGCGCCAGCAGGGAGGGACAGGGTGGTAATGAGCAGTTCTTC; CDR3 protein: CASREGQGGNEQFF
clone size: .; J gene: TRBJ1-3; D gene: .; V gene: TRBV24-1; CDR3 DNA: TGTGCCACCAGTGACCACTCGAGGGGAAACACCATATATTTT; CDR3 protein: CATSDHSRGNTIYF
clone size: .; J gene: TRBJ1-4; D gene: TRBD1; V gene: TRBV7-9; CDR3 DNA: TGTGCCGGGGACAGGGGAGGAACTAATGAAAAACTGTTTTTT; CDR3 protein: CAGDRGGTNEKLFF
clone size: .; J gene: TRBJ1-2; D gene: TRBD1; V gene: TRBV6-6; CDR3 DNA: TGTGCCAGCAGTGTAAGGGGGGACAGAGAGAGCGGCTACACCTTC; CDR3 protein: CASSVRGDRESGYTF
clone size: .; J gene: TRBJ2-7; D gene: .; V gene: TRBV7-9; CDR3 DNA: TGTGCCAGCAGCTTGCTAGGTGTGAGCTCCTACGAGCAGTACTTC; CDR3 protein: CASSLLGVSSYEQYF
clone size: .; J gene: TRBJ1-1; D gene: .; V gene: TRBV5-1; CDR3 DNA: TGCGCCAGCAGCTTGGCCAGATGGGTCCAGGTTGAAGCTTTCTTT; CDR3 protein: CASSLARWVQVEAFF
clone size: .; J gene: TRBJ2-7; D gene: .; V gene: TRBV4-1; CDR3 DNA: TGCGCCAGCAGCCAAGGGAATACTAGAGCGGTCTACGAGCAGTACTTC; CDR3 protein: CASSQGNTRAVYEQYF
clone size: .; J gene: TRBJ2-7; D gene: .; V gene: TRBV27; CDR3 DNA: TGTGCCAGCAGTTTGGGGATAGGGGTCGGCGAGCAGTACTTC; CDR3 protein: CASSLGIGVGEQYF
clone size: .; J gene: TRBJ2-7; D gene: TRBD1; V gene: TRBV10-3; CDR3 DNA: TGTGCCTCCCAGAACGGAGTAGGGCAGGGGGTTTACGAGCAGTACTTC; CDR3 protein: CASQNGVGQGVYEQYF
clone size: .; J gene: TRBJ2-7; D gene: TRBD1; V gene: TRBV11-3; CDR3 DNA: TGTGCCAGCAGCTGGGTCGGACAGGGAGGCTACGAGCAGTACTTC; CDR3 protein: CASSWVGQGGYEQYF
clone size: .; J gene: TRBJ1-5; D gene: .; V gene: TRBV28; CDR3 DNA: TGTGCCAGCCGGGGGGCAGGGATCTATCAGCCCCAGCATTTT; CDR3 protein: CASRGAGIYQPQHF
clone size: once; J gene: TRBJ2-7; D gene: TRBD2; V gene: TRBV6-6; CDR3 DNA: TGTGCCAGCAGTTACGGGAGGGACGAGCAGTACTTC; CDR3 protein: CASSYGRDEQYF
clone size: few; J gene: TRBJ1-2; D gene: .; V gene: TRBV30; CDR3 DNA: TGTGCCTGGAGGGATACAGCTAACTATGGCTACACCTTC; CDR3 protein: CAWRDTANYGYTF
clone size: .; J gene: TRBJ1-3; D gene: TRBD1; V gene: TRBV2; CDR3 DNA: TGTGCCGTCACCGGGACAGGGAGCGGAAACACCATATATTTT; CDR3 protein: CAVTGTGSGNTIYF
clone size: .; J gene: TRBJ2-7; D gene: .; V gene: TRBV30; CDR3 DNA: TGTGCCTGGAGTTCCGTCACGGTCGAGCAGTACTTC; CDR3 protein: CAWSSVTVEQYF
clone size: .; J gene: TRBJ2-1; D gene: .; V gene: TRBV10-1; CDR3 DNA: TGCGCCAGCAGTGACGGGGTGGGGGGCTACAATGAGCAGTTCTTC; CDR3 protein: CASSDGVGGYNEQFF
clone size: .; J gene: TRBJ2-7; D gene: TRBD2; V gene: TRBV3-1/TRBV3-2; CDR3 DNA: TGTGCCAGCAGCCACGGAAAAAGACTAGCGGGAGGGGGCGAGCAGTACTTC; CDR3 protein: CASSHGKRLAGGGEQYF
clone size: few; J gene: TRBJ1-1; D gene: .; V gene: TRBV7-9; CDR3 DNA: TGTGCCAGCAGCTTCGCTCTGGCAGGCCTTTACACTGAAGCTTTCTTT; CDR3 protein: CASSFALAGLYTEAFF
clone size: many; J gene: TRBJ1-5; D gene: TRBD1; V gene: TRBV5-6; CDR3 DNA: TGTGCCAGCAGCTCGGACAGGGGGAATCAGCCCCAGCATTTT; CDR3 protein: CASSSDRGNQPQHF
clone size: .; J gene: TRBJ2-2; D gene: TRBD2; V gene: TRBV24-1; CDR3 DNA: TGTGCCACCAGTGATTCACGGACTAGCGGGAGAAACGGGGAGCTGTTTTTT; CDR3 protein: CATSDSRTSGRNGELFF
clone size: few; J gene: TRBJ1-1; D gene: TRBD1; V gene: TRBV19; CDR3 DNA: TGTGCCAGTAGTATGCTGGGACAGGGGCCGAACACTGAAGCTTTCTTT; CDR3 protein: CASSMLGQGPNTEAFF
clone size: .; J gene: TRBJ1-2; D gene: .; V gene: TRBV5-8; CDR3 DNA: TGTGCCAGCAGCCACAACGGGAACTATGGCTACACCTTC; CDR3 protein: CASSHNGNYGYTF
clone size: .; J gene: TRBJ1-2; D gene: TRBD1; V gene: TRBV12-3/TRBV12-4; CDR3 DNA: TGTGCCAGCAGCCTGACAGGGGAGGGTGGCTACACCTTC; CDR3 protein: CASSLTGEGGYTF
clone size: few; J gene: TRBJ1-1; D gene: TRBD1; V gene: TRBV2; CDR3 DNA: TGTGCCAGCACGGGACAGGGTCCTCAGAACACTGAAGCTTTCTTT; CDR3 protein: CASTGQGPQNTEAFF
clone size: few; J gene: TRBJ2-7; D gene: TRBD2; V gene: TRBV7-6; CDR3 DNA: TGTGCCAGCAGCTTAGAGGTGGGGAGGGCCATGGAGCAGTACTTC; CDR3 protein: CASSLEVGRAMEQYF
clone size: .; J gene: TRBJ2-1; D gene: TRBD2; V gene: TRBV5-1; CDR3 DNA: TGCGCCACTAAAGAAGCGGGAGCGGCCTACAATGAGCAGTTCTTC; CDR3 protein: CATKEAGAAYNEQFF
clone size: .; J gene: TRBJ2-1; D gene: TRBD2; V gene: TRBV7-9; CDR3 DNA: TGTGCCAGCAGCTTATCCTCCCGACTAGCCGATGAGCAGTTCTTC; CDR3 protein: CASSLSSRLADEQFF
clone size: .; J gene: TRBJ1-2; D gene: .; V gene: TRBV3-1/TRBV3-2; CDR3 DNA: TGTGCCAGCAGCCAAGTGCGCGAGCGGTATGGCTACACCTTC; CDR3 protein: CASSQVRERYGYTF
clone size: .; J gene: TRBJ2-7; D gene: .; V gene: TRBV9; CDR3 DNA: TGTGCCAGCAGCGTAGGTACAGGACAGAACTACGAGCAGTACTTC; CDR3 protein: CASSVGTGQNYEQYF
clone size: .; J gene: TRBJ1-3; D gene: TRBD1; V gene: TRBV9; CDR3 DNA: TGTGCCAGCAGCGCGAGCGGACAGGGGGCGCCTGGAAACACCATATATTTT; CDR3 protein: CASSASGQGAPGNTIYF
clone size: .; J gene: TRBJ1-5; D gene: .; V gene: TRBV4-1; CDR3 DNA: TGCGCCAGCAGCCAAGGGGTCACAGGGCCTAATCAGCCCCAGCATTTT; CDR3 protein: CASSQGVTGPNQPQHF
clone size: once; J gene: TRBJ1-6; D gene: TRBD1; V gene: TRBV6-5; CDR3 DNA: TGTGCCAGCAGTTACTCCGGGACAGGAGAATCACCCCTCCACTTT; CDR3 protein: CASSYSGTGESPLHF
clone size: .; J gene: TRBJ1-1; D gene: .; V gene: TRBV12-3/TRBV12-4; CDR3 DNA: TGTGCCAGCAGCCTAGGCTACACTGAAGCTTTCTTT; CDR3 protein: CASSLGYTEAFF
clone size: .; J gene: TRBJ2-5; D gene: TRBD2; V gene: TRBV6-5; CDR3 DNA: TGTGCCAGCAGTTATTCCGGGACGGGAGGGGAGACCCAGTACTTC; CDR3 protein: CASSYSGTGGETQYF
clone size: .; J gene: TRBJ1-2; D gene: .; V gene: TRBV10-3; CDR3 DNA: TGTGCCATCAGTGAGTCCGCGGACTATGGCTACACCTTC; CDR3 protein: CAISESADYGYTF
clone size: .; J gene: TRBJ1-1; D gene: .; V gene: TRBV2; CDR3 DNA: TGTGCCAGCAGTTACCGGGAAAGGGGGACGGACACTGAAGCTTTCTTT; CDR3 protein: CASSYRERGTDTEAFF
clone size: .; J gene: TRBJ1-6; D gene: TRBD1; V gene: TRBV18; CDR3 DNA: TGTGCCAGCTCACCTCCGGGGACAGGGAATTCACCCCTCCACTTT; CDR3 protein: CASSPPGTGNSPLHF
clone size: .; J gene: TRBJ1-2; D gene: .; V gene: TRBV4-1; CDR3 DNA: TGCGCCAGCAGCCGCCGACAGGACTCTAACTATGGCTACACCTTC; CDR3 protein: CASSRRQDSNYGYTF
clone size: .; J gene: TRBJ1-2; D gene: .; V gene: TRBV4-1; CDR3 DNA: TGCGCCAGCAGCCAAGCCGACAGGACCTATGGCTACACCTTC; CDR3 protein: CASSQADRTYGYTF
clone size: .; J gene: TRBJ1-5; D gene: TRBD1; V gene: TRBV5-1; CDR3 DNA: TGCGCCAACCCGAGGGGGACAGGGATTTTTCAGCCCCAGCATTTT; CDR3 protein: CANPRGTGIFQPQHF
clone size: .; J gene: TRBJ1-5; D gene: .; V gene: TRBV27; CDR3 DNA: TGTGCCAGCAGTTTTCAGGGAGGAAATCAGCCCCAGCATTTT; CDR3 protein: CASSFQGGNQPQHF
clone size: .; J gene: TRBJ1-5; D gene: .; V gene: TRBV27; CDR3 DNA: TGTGCCAGCAGTTTATGGGGGGAGAGTCAGCCCCAGCATTTT; CDR3 protein: CASSLWGESQPQHF
clone size: .; J gene: TRBJ1-6; D gene: .; V gene: TRBV9; CDR3 DNA: TGTGCCAGCAGCGTGGAGGCCCACGTCGGAGCCCTCCACTTT; CDR3 protein: CASSVEAHVGALHF
clone size: .; J gene: TRBJ2-3; D gene: .; V gene: TRBV7-7; CDR3 DNA: TGTGCTAGCAGCTTATCGGGAATGTCAGATACGCAGTATTTT; CDR3 protein: CASSLSGMSDTQYF
clone size: .; J gene: TRBJ1-3; D gene: .; V gene: TRBV5-1; CDR3 DNA: TGCGCCAGCAGCGCACAGGGCGACTCTGGAAACACCATATATTTT; CDR3 protein: CASSAQGDSGNTIYF
clone size: .; J gene: TRBJ1-1; D gene: .; V gene: TRBV7-8; CDR3 DNA: TGTGCCAGCAGCTTACTCGGACAGTCGAACACTGAAGCTTTCTTT; CDR3 protein: CASSLLGQSNTEAFF